This T cell receptor (beta chain) was identified during a study of T cell responses to AZD1222 COVID-19 vaccine. Study-wide findings and caveats: Just a handful of people given AZD1222 tested seropositive at baseline. Among spike-specific TCRs, nearly half reportedly target unmutated variant regions. Donors were largely white British and mainly female; clonal diversity was possibly underestimated.

A remark on this clone: Antigen: not known.

Using immunoSEQ multiplex PCR, the repertoire was profiled, and TCRdb retains in-frame clones only, with some absent. Altogether about 100,000 clones are present, about 90% being singletons, with the ten largest covering 16%. Germline-derived CDR1 and CDR2 are MNHEY and SVGAGI. With 7 bases removed from V and 6 bases from J, the gap between germline ends came to 13 bases. CDR3 size: 13 residues. This TCR came from an adult in good health. The starting material was peripheral blood, obtained on day 0 of AZD1222 vaccination. This chain joins TRBV6-5 and TRBJ1-5; D remains unclear. The CDR3 DNA sequence: TGTGCCAGCAACCCGGGATTCGGTCAGCCCCAGCATTTT. Its protein is CASNPGFGQPQHF.